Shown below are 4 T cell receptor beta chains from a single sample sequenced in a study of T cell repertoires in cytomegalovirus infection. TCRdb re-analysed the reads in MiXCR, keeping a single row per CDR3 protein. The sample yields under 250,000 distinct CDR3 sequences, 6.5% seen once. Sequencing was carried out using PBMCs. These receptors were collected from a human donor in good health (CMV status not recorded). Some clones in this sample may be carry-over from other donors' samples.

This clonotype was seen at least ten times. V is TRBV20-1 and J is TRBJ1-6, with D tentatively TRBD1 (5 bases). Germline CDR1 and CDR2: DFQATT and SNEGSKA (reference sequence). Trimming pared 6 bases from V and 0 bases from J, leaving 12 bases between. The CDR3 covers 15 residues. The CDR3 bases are TGCAGTGCACCGGACACCAGCTCCTATAATTCACCCCTCCACTTT. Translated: CSAPDTSSYNSPLHF.

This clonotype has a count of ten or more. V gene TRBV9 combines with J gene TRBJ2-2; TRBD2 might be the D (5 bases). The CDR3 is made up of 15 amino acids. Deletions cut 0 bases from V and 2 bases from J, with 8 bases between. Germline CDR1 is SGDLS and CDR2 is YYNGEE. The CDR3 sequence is CASSVAASNTGELFF. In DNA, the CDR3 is TGTGCCAGCAGCGTAGCTGCTAGCAACACCGGGGAGCTGTTTTTT.

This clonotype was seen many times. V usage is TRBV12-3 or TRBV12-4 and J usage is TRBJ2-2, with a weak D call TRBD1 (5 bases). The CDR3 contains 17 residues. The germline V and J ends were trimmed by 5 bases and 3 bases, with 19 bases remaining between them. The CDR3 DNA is TGTGCCAGCAGTCTGACCCAGGGATTTTACGACACCGGGGAGCTGTTTTTT. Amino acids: CASSLTQGFYDTGELFF.

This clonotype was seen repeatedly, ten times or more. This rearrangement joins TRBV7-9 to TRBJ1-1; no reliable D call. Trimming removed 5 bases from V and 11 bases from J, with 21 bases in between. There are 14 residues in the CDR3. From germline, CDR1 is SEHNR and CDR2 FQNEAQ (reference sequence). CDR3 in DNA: TGTGCCAGCAGCCCACGAGGAACGGCTCACTACGCTTTCTTT. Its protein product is CASSPRGTAHYAFF.